Below, 5 T cell receptor beta chains from the same sample are listed, as sequenced in a study of shared clonotypes between healthy human individuals. The assay was immunoSEQ multiplex PCR, and TCRdb's table has in-frame clones only and misses some. The table records around 2.1 million clones, 85% to 95% of them present only once. CD8 cells regarded as naive lacked CD45RO, were positively chosen for CCR7, and omitted terminally differentiated effector memory CD45RA+ cells. Sequencing input: naive CD8+ T cells from PBMCs. The receptors shown here come from a man aged 18 to 29 in good health. Some clones in this sample may be carry-over from other donors' samples.

The genes are TRBV30 and TRBJ2-7; 7 bases are a match to TRBD1. Trimming at V came to 2 bases and at J to 6 bases, leaving 7 bases not matched to a gene. CDR3 length equals 13 residues. CDR1 and CDR2 from the germline V gene are GTSNPN and SVGIG (reference sequence). DNA for the CDR3: TGTGCCTGGAGTCCTACCACAGGGGCCGAGCAGTACTTC. Translating gives CAWSPTTGAEQYF.

In the case of this clone: Distinct nucleotide sequences in the sample also encode this CDR3. V gene TRBV27 combines with J gene TRBJ1-2; D gene uncertain. The CDR3 is made up of 13 amino acids. Germline V gene sequence: CDR1 MNHEY, CDR2 SMNVEV (reference sequence). Trimming pared 5 bases from V and 0 bases from J, leaving 7 bases between. As DNA, the CDR3 is TGTGCCAGCAGTCTCGGACCTAACTATGGCTACACCTTC. Translation gives CASSLGPNYGYTF.

J is TRBJ2-1 and V is TRBV9; 9 bases are shared with TRBD2. The CDR3 totals 18 residues. CDR1 and CDR2 from the germline V gene are SGDLS and YYNGEE. The junction had 8 bases not matched to a gene; V was cut back by 1 base and J by 0 bases. The CDR3 sequence is CASSVSASGKSSYNEQFF. For the CDR3, the DNA is TGTGCCAGCAGCGTATCGGCTAGCGGGAAAAGCTCCTACAATGAGCAGTTCTTC. Full variable domain (remainder filled in from reference TRBV9 and TRBJ2-1): DSGVTQTPKHLITATGQRVTLRCSPRSGDLSVYWYQQSLDQGLQFLIQYYNGEERAKGNILERFSAQQFPDLHSELNLSSLELGDSALYFCASSVSASGKSSYNEQFFGPGTRLTVL.

This chain connects TRBV19 to TRBJ1-1; 7 bases agree with TRBD1. Unmatched junction bases numbered 6, after V lost 6 bases and J lost 5 bases. The CDR3 is 13 residues long. Germline lookup yields CDR1 LNHDA and CDR2 SQIVND (reference sequence). In DNA, the CDR3 is TGTGCCAGTAGAAAGGGGGCTCGGACTGAAGCTTTCTTT. This sequence encodes CASRKGARTEAFF.

The chain carries TRBV11-2 and TRBJ2-1, with 7 bases fitting TRBD2. The germline gives CDR1 SGHAT, CDR2 FQNNGV. This CDR3 comprises 14 residues. The ends lost 1 base at V and 9 bases at J; junction bases unmatched: 6. The CDR3 here is CASSLGGSWGEQFF. For the CDR3, the DNA is TGTGCCAGCAGCTTAGGCGGGAGTTGGGGTGAGCAGTTCTTC. Using reference TRBV11-2 and TRBJ2-1 for the parts outside the CDR3, the full variable domain is EAGVAQSPRYKIIEKRQSVAFWCNPISGHATLYWYQQILGQGPKLLIQFQNNGVVDDSQLPKDRFSAERLKGVDSTLKIQPAKLEDSAVYLCASSLGGSWGEQFFGPGTRLTVL.